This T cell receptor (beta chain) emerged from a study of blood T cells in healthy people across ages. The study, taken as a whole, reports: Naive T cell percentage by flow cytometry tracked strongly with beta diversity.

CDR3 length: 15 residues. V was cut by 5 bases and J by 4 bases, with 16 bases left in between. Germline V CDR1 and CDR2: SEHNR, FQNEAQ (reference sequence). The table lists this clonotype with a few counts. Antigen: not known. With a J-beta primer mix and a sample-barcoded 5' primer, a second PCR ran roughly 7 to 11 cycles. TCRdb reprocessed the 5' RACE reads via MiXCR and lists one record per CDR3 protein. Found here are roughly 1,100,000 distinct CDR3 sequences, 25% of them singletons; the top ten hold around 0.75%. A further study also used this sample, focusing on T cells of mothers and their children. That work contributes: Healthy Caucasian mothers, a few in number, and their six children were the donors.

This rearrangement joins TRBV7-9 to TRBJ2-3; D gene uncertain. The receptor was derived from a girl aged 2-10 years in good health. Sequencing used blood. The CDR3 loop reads CASSLLVPAPDTQYF. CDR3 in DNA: TGTGCCAGCAGCCTCCTCGTTCCTGCCCCAGATACGCAGTATTTT.